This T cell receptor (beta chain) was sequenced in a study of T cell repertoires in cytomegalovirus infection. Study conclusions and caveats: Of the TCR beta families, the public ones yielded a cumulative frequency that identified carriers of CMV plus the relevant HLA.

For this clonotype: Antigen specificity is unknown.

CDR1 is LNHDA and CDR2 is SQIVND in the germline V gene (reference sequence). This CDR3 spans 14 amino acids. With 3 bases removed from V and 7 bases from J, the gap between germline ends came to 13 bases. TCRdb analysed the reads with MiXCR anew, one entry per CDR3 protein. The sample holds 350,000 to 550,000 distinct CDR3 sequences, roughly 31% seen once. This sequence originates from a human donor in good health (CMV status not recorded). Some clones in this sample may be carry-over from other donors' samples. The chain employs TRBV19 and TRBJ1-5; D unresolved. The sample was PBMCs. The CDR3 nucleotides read TGTGCCAGTAGTATGAATGAGCGGTTCCAGCCCCAGCATTTT. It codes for CASSMNERFQPQHF.